Listed below are T cell receptor beta chains from one sample, sequenced in a study of blood T cell repertoires in COVID-19. Assay: immunoSEQ multiplex PCR; the TCRdb copy retains only in-frame clones and omits some. The data show around 150,000 clones, just under 95% seen once. Source material: peripheral blood. The receptor set was obtained from a woman in her forties or fifties with acute or convalescent COVID-19. Both conserved end residues are part of each CDR3. Fields, in order: J gene, clone size, D gene, V gene, CDR3 protein, CDR3 DNA. D genes are given only for firm matches. Not all rows give a size; the values are once, few, many and, for expanded clones, a class.

j_call: TRBJ2-2; clone_size: .; d_call: .; v_call: TRBV9; cdr3_aa: CASSVVRAGELFF; cdr3_nt: TGTGCCAGCAGCGTAGTACGAGCCGGGGAGCTGTTTTTT
j_call: TRBJ2-1; clone_size: .; d_call: TRBD2; v_call: TRBV18; cdr3_aa: CASSPQREGPEQFF; cdr3_nt: TGTGCCAGCTCACCCCAGCGGGAGGGCCCTGAGCAGTTCTTC
j_call: TRBJ1-2; clone_size: .; d_call: .; v_call: TRBV15; cdr3_aa: CATSRATDYGYTF; cdr3_nt: TGTGCCACCAGCAGGGCGACTGATTATGGCTACACCTTC
j_call: TRBJ2-5; clone_size: .; d_call: .; v_call: TRBV24-1; cdr3_aa: CATSDPNDPPGAQYF; cdr3_nt: TGTGCCACCAGTGACCCAAATGACCCCCCCGGGGCCCAGTACTTC
j_call: TRBJ2-7; clone_size: .; d_call: .; v_call: TRBV19; cdr3_aa: CASSGEIHEQYF; cdr3_nt: TGTGCCAGTAGTGGAGAGATACACGAGCAGTACTTC
j_call: TRBJ2-1; clone_size: .; d_call: .; v_call: TRBV6-2/TRBV6-3; cdr3_aa: CASSAPRVVVGNEQFF; cdr3_nt: TGTGCCAGCAGTGCGCCAAGAGTGGTCGTTGGCAATGAGCAGTTCTTC
j_call: TRBJ2-7; clone_size: .; d_call: TRBD1; v_call: TRBV28; cdr3_aa: CASSSGTGSMEQYF; cdr3_nt: TGTGCCAGCAGTTCCGGGACAGGGTCAATGGAGCAGTACTTC
j_call: TRBJ2-2; clone_size: once; d_call: .; v_call: TRBV7-9; cdr3_aa: CASSLSGTGDTGELFF; cdr3_nt: TGTGCCAGCAGCTTATCAGGGACGGGGGACACCGGGGAGCTGTTTTTT
j_call: TRBJ1-2; clone_size: .; d_call: .; v_call: TRBV9; cdr3_aa: CASSVGPGQVNYGYTF; cdr3_nt: TGTGCCAGCAGCGTAGGACCAGGCCAGGTTAACTATGGCTACACCTTC
j_call: TRBJ2-7; clone_size: .; d_call: .; v_call: TRBV27; cdr3_aa: CASSLSGRAEYEQYF; cdr3_nt: TGTGCCAGCAGTCTGTCCGGGCGGGCGGAGTACGAGCAGTACTTC
j_call: TRBJ1-5; clone_size: .; d_call: TRBD1; v_call: TRBV19; cdr3_aa: CASSIGTGGGQPQHF; cdr3_nt: TGTGCCAGTAGTATCGGGACAGGGGGGGGTCAGCCCCAGCATTTT
j_call: TRBJ1-5; clone_size: .; d_call: .; v_call: TRBV27; cdr3_aa: CASSPLSGQPQHF; cdr3_nt: TGTGCCAGCAGCCCTTTATCGGGACAGCCCCAGCATTTT
j_call: TRBJ1-1; clone_size: .; d_call: .; v_call: TRBV6-5; cdr3_aa: CASSAGRGTEAFF; cdr3_nt: TGTGCCAGCAGCGCTGGAAGAGGGACTGAAGCTTTCTTT
j_call: TRBJ1-2; clone_size: .; d_call: .; v_call: TRBV6-5; cdr3_aa: CASSYGTSNYGYTF; cdr3_nt: TGTGCCAGCAGTTACGGGACATCTAACTATGGCTACACCTTC
j_call: TRBJ2-4; clone_size: .; d_call: TRBD1; v_call: TRBV7-2; cdr3_aa: CASSLTGMGDIQYF; cdr3_nt: TGTGCCAGCAGCTTGACAGGGATGGGGGACATTCAGTACTTC
j_call: TRBJ1-2; clone_size: .; d_call: .; v_call: TRBV7-9; cdr3_aa: CASSSLGSYGYTF; cdr3_nt: TGTGCCAGCAGCTCCCTAGGGAGCTACGGCTACACCTTC
j_call: TRBJ2-5; clone_size: .; d_call: .; v_call: TRBV5-4; cdr3_aa: CASREAGETQYF; cdr3_nt: TGTGCCAGCAGGGAAGCAGGGGAGACCCAGTACTTC
j_call: TRBJ1-5; clone_size: .; d_call: .; v_call: TRBV7-9; cdr3_aa: CASSSFGPQHF; cdr3_nt: TGTGCCAGCAGCTCCTTCGGTCCCCAGCATTTT
j_call: TRBJ2-1; clone_size: .; d_call: TRBD1; v_call: TRBV6-2/TRBV6-3; cdr3_aa: CASSYSGQGQGSSYNEQFF; cdr3_nt: TGTGCCAGCAGTTACTCCGGACAGGGTCAGGGTAGCTCCTACAATGAGCAGTTCTTC
j_call: TRBJ2-7; clone_size: .; d_call: .; v_call: TRBV24-1; cdr3_aa: CATSDFPGIEQYF; cdr3_nt: TGTGCCACCAGTGATTTCCCAGGAATTGAGCAGTACTTC
j_call: TRBJ1-2; clone_size: .; d_call: TRBD1; v_call: TRBV28; cdr3_aa: CASYAGGGYTF; cdr3_nt: TGTGCCAGCTATGCAGGGGGTGGCTACACCTTC
j_call: TRBJ1-5; clone_size: .; d_call: TRBD1; v_call: TRBV15; cdr3_aa: CATAPDRAVQPQHF; cdr3_nt: TGTGCCACCGCGCCGGACAGGGCGGTACAGCCCCAGCATTTT
j_call: TRBJ2-7; clone_size: .; d_call: .; v_call: TRBV5-4; cdr3_aa: CASSNALVGEQYF; cdr3_nt: TGTGCCAGCAGCAATGCACTAGTGGGCGAGCAGTACTTC
j_call: TRBJ2-3; clone_size: .; d_call: .; v_call: TRBV7-8; cdr3_aa: CASSSRLLQGLTDTQYF; cdr3_nt: TGTGCCAGCAGCTCCCGTCTACTACAGGGTCTTACAGATACGCAGTATTTT
j_call: TRBJ1-5; clone_size: .; d_call: .; v_call: TRBV19; cdr3_aa: CAVRGLGNQPQHF; cdr3_nt: TGTGCCGTCAGGGGTCTGGGCAATCAGCCCCAGCATTTT
j_call: TRBJ1-1; clone_size: .; d_call: .; v_call: TRBV5-6; cdr3_aa: CASSWGGMNTEAFF; cdr3_nt: TGTGCCAGCAGCTGGGGGGGTATGAACACTGAAGCTTTCTTT
j_call: TRBJ1-2; clone_size: .; d_call: TRBD1; v_call: TRBV19; cdr3_aa: CASFQGDRDGGYTF; cdr3_nt: TGTGCCAGCTTTCAAGGGGACAGGGATGGTGGCTACACCTTC
j_call: TRBJ1-4; clone_size: .; d_call: TRBD1; v_call: TRBV3-1/TRBV3-2; cdr3_aa: CASSQRGQGFQKLFF; cdr3_nt: TGTGCCAGCAGCCAAAGGGGACAGGGGTTCCAAAAACTGTTTTTT
j_call: TRBJ1-2; clone_size: .; d_call: .; v_call: TRBV4-3; cdr3_aa: CASSQDDRQNYGYTF; cdr3_nt: TGCGCCAGCAGCCAAGATGATAGACAGAACTATGGCTACACCTTC
j_call: TRBJ1-2; clone_size: few; d_call: .; v_call: TRBV29-1; cdr3_aa: CSVELDSLYGYTF; cdr3_nt: TGCAGCGTTGAACTGGACAGCCTCTATGGCTACACCTTC
j_call: TRBJ2-1; clone_size: .; d_call: .; v_call: TRBV19; cdr3_aa: CASSIDLAYNEQFF; cdr3_nt: TGTGCCAGTAGTATAGATCTGGCTTACAATGAGCAGTTCTTC
j_call: TRBJ1-5; clone_size: .; d_call: .; v_call: TRBV6-2/TRBV6-3; cdr3_aa: CASSYSRLGDQPQHF; cdr3_nt: TGTGCCAGCAGTTACTCCCGGCTAGGAGATCAGCCCCAGCATTTT
j_call: TRBJ2-7; clone_size: .; d_call: TRBD2; v_call: TRBV28; cdr3_aa: CASSLSGESSYEQYF; cdr3_nt: TGTGCCAGCAGCCTGAGCGGGGAGAGCTCCTACGAGCAGTACTTC
j_call: TRBJ2-7; clone_size: .; d_call: TRBD2; v_call: TRBV27; cdr3_aa: CASSSPRLAREQYF; cdr3_nt: TGTGCCAGCAGTTCACCCCGACTAGCGCGCGAGCAGTACTTC
j_call: TRBJ1-5; clone_size: .; d_call: .; v_call: TRBV28; cdr3_aa: CASSAGVLGQPQHF; cdr3_nt: TGTGCCAGCAGCGCAGGGGTTCTCGGCCAGCCCCAGCATTTT
j_call: TRBJ1-1; clone_size: .; d_call: TRBD1; v_call: TRBV28; cdr3_aa: CASSTGQAEAFF; cdr3_nt: TGTGCCAGCAGTACGGGACAGGCTGAAGCTTTCTTT
j_call: TRBJ2-5; clone_size: .; d_call: .; v_call: TRBV28; cdr3_aa: CASTVSRQETQYF; cdr3_nt: TGTGCCAGCACCGTTAGCAGACAAGAGACCCAGTACTTC